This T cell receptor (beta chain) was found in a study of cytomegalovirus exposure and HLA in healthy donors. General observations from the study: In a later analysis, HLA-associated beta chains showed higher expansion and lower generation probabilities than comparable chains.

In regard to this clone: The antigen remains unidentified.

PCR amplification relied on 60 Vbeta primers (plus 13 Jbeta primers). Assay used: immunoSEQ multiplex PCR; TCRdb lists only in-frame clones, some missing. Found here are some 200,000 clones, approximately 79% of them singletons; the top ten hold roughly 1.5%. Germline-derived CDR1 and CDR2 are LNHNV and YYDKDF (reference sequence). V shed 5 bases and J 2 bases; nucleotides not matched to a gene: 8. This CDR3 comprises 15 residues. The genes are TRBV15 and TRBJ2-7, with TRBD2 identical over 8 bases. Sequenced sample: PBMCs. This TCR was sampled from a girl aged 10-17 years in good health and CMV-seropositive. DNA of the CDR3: TGTGCCACCAGCCCCGCGGGGGGTGGGACCTACGAGCAGTACTTC. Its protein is CATSPAGGGTYEQYF.